Listed here are 27 T cell receptor beta chains from one sample, sequenced in a study of blood T cell repertoires in COVID-19. The assay was immunoSEQ multiplex PCR, and TCRdb's table has in-frame clones only and misses some. The data show fewer than 450,000 clones, 90% seen once. The sample comprised PBMCs or T cells enriched from blood (not recorded which). These receptors came from a man younger than 30 who had recovered from COVID-19.

V and J are TRBV24-1 and TRBJ1-1; tentative D call: TRBD1 (6 bases). Trimming stripped 4 bases from V and 0 bases from J, with 20 bases between. The CDR3 length is 18 residues. CDR1 is KGHDR, CDR2 SFDVKD, per germline. CDR3 nucleotides: TGTGCCACCAGTGAATACCGACAGGCCCAGGGGCTGAACACTGAAGCTTTCTTT. Translating it yields CATSEYRQAQGLNTEAFF.

The chain links TRBV5-1 to TRBJ2-7, with 7 bases lining up with TRBD2. The CDR3 covers 17 residues. V shed 0 bases, J shed 0 bases, and the junction held 9 bases outside the gene matches. The germline V gene has CDR1 SGHRS and CDR2 YFSETQ. The CDR3 nucleotides read TGCGCCAGCAGCTTGGGTCCCTCTAGCGGACTCTCCTACGAGCAGTACTTC. Protein: CASSLGPSSGLSYEQYF. Full variable domain (missing parts from reference TRBV5-1 and TRBJ2-7): KAGVTQTPRYLIKTRGQQVTLSCSPISGHRSVSWYQQTPGQGLQFLFEYFSETQRNKGNFPGRFSGRQFSNSRSEMNVSTLELGDSALYLCASSLGPSSGLSYEQYFGPGTRLTVT.

The chain has TRBV6-4 and TRBJ2-1; 7 bases fit TRBD1. The CDR3 has 17 residues. From germline, CDR1 is MRHNA and CDR2 SNTAGT. With 0 bases clipped from V and 9 bases from J, the junction kept 14 bases outside the gene matches. CDR3 bases: TGTGCCAGCAGTGACTCTTTAGGGGGCAGGGGATACGGTGAGCAGTTCTTC. Translated: CASSDSLGGRGYGEQFF.

This chain joins TRBV11-2 and TRBJ2-5, with D unclear. Germline V gives CDR1 SGHAT, CDR2 FQNNGV. The V end was cut by 3 bases, the J end by 7 bases, with 12 bases between. This CDR3 spans 13 amino acids. CDR3 DNA sequence: TGTGCCAGCAGCTTCTCCGGGTTCGCGACCCAGTACTTC. Amino acids: CASSFSGFATQYF.

This chain links TRBV28 with TRBJ1-5; no clear D gene. V lost 1 base and J lost 7, with 11 bases in between. Germline CDR1 is MDHEN and CDR2 is SYDVKM. CDR3 length: 14 amino acids. The CDR3 sequence is CASSLSPEGQPQHF. In DNA, the CDR3 is TGTGCCAGCAGTTTATCCCCTGAGGGACAGCCCCAGCATTTT.

The CDR3 bases are TGTGCCAGCAGTTGGACAGGGGGAGTCGGGGGCTACACCTTC. It codes for CASSWTGGVGGYTF. This rearrangement joins TRBV27 to TRBJ1-2; 10 bases align to TRBD1. The CDR3 is made up of 14 amino acids. V was clipped by 4 bases and J by 8 bases; unmatched bases: 7. Looked up from germline, CDR1 is MNHEY and CDR2 is SMNVEV (reference sequence).

This chain uses TRBV9 with TRBJ1-1; 8 bases align to TRBD1. Germline trimming cut 2 bases from V and 6 bases from J; bases unmatched to any gene: 6. From germline, CDR1 is SGDLS and CDR2 YYNGEE. The CDR3 length is 14 residues. The CDR3 DNA follows: TGTGCCAGCAGCGTCCGGGACAGGTTCGCTGAAGCTTTCTTT. Translating gives CASSVRDRFAEAFF.

CDR3 sequence: CASSVGLREKLFF. In nucleotides, the CDR3 is TGTGCCAGCAGTGTCGGACTTCGGGAAAAACTGTTTTTT. This chain connects TRBV2 to TRBJ1-4, with D unclear. The ends were cut back, 4 bases at V and 8 bases at J, with 11 bases in the middle. Germline CDR1 reads SNHLY; CDR2 reads FYNNEI. The CDR3 spans 13 residues.

The chain combines TRBV5-1 with TRBJ1-6; a weak D match, TRBD1 (5 bases). Germline V gene sequence: CDR1 SGHRS, CDR2 YFSETQ. V was shortened by 4 bases and J by 7 bases, with 30 bases between the two germline ends. This CDR3 comprises 20 residues. The CDR3: CASSTRLTGDRRASNSPLHF. The CDR3 DNA sequence: TGCGCCAGCAGCACCAGGCTTACCGGAGACAGACGGGCATCGAATTCACCCCTCCACTTT.

The chain joins TRBV4-1 to TRBJ1-4; unclear D gene. The germline V and J ends were trimmed by 4 bases and 8 bases, with 23 bases remaining between them. The germline CDR1 and CDR2 sequences are MGHRA and YSYEKL. This CDR3 contains 17 residues. DNA for the CDR3: TGCGCCAGCAGCCCCAGAGGGATGGCAGGCGGCTCGGAAAAACTGTTTTTT. This gives the protein CASSPRGMAGGSEKLFF.

The chain joins TRBV11-3 to TRBJ2-7, with 9 bases that match TRBD2. V lost 1 base and J lost 2; bases outside the gene matches: 6. This CDR3 is built from 16 residues. Germline values: CDR1 SGHNT, CDR2 YENEEA. The CDR3: CASSLVRLAGPYEQYF. CDR3 nucleotides: TGTGCCAGCAGCTTAGTTCGGCTAGCGGGACCCTACGAGCAGTACTTC.

This clone has only one observation. This chain uses TRBV2 with TRBJ2-1; 7 nucleotides align to TRBD1. The J segment lost 0 bases and the V segment lost 4 bases, leaving 3 bases of the junction unmatched. Germline lookup yields CDR1 SNHLY and CDR2 FYNNEI. The CDR3 runs to 15 residues. The chain's CDR3 is CASSVGGASYNEQFF. The CDR3 DNA is TGTGCCAGCAGTGTAGGGGGCGCCTCCTACAATGAGCAGTTCTTC.

This chain joins TRBV11-2 and TRBJ2-1; 9 bases are shared with TRBD1. Germline lookup yields CDR1 SGHAT and CDR2 FQNNGV. The J segment lost 5 bases and the V segment lost 5 bases, leaving 7 bases of the junction unmatched. The CDR3 is 15 amino acids. CDR3 region: CASSDVGQGNNEQFF. The CDR3, as DNA: TGTGCCAGCAGCGATGTGGGACAGGGAAACAATGAGCAGTTCTTC.

The chain has TRBV10-1 and TRBJ2-6; the match to TRBD1 covers 10 bases. CDR1 and CDR2 (germline): WNHNN, SYGVQD (reference sequence). The junction had 5 bases not matched to a gene; V was cut back by 0 bases and J by 0 bases. This CDR3 is built from 19 residues. CDR3 nucleotides: TGCGCCAGCAGTGAGTCCCGGACAGGGGGAAGCTCTGGGGCCAACGTCCTGACTTTC. Translation: CASSESRTGGSSGANVLTF.

Turning to this clone: This CDR3 is also generated by other DNA sequences in the sample. The rearrangement uses TRBV5-5 and TRBJ1-2, with a tentative D call TRBD1 (6 bases). Trimming removed 0 bases at V and 3 bases at J, with 6 bases between. Per the germline V gene, CDR1 is SGHKS and CDR2 is YYEKEE (reference sequence). CDR3 length: 13 residues. The CDR3 protein is CASSLDRDYGYTF. The CDR3 coding sequence is TGTGCCAGCAGCTTGGACAGGGACTATGGCTACACCTTC.

The chain carries TRBV5-1 and TRBJ2-5; 7 bases agree with TRBD2. V trimming: 7 bases; J trimming: 4 bases; junction bases outside the gene matches: 10. Germline assignment: CDR1 SGHRS and CDR2 YFSETQ. CDR3 length equals 14 residues. CDR3 in DNA: TGCGCCAGCCGACCCTTCGGGGAGGGAGAGACCCAGTACTTC. Its protein product is CASRPFGEGETQYF.

The chain has TRBV4-1 and TRBJ1-2; 7 bases are a match to TRBD1. V was pared by 6 bases and J by 8 bases, with 12 bases of the junction left unmatched. This CDR3 comprises 14 residues. The germline gives CDR1 MGHRA, CDR2 YSYEKL. The CDR3 region is CASRRTGDLRGYTF. The CDR3 DNA sequence: TGCGCCAGCAGGCGAACAGGGGATCTTCGGGGCTACACCTTC.

The chain employs TRBV28 and TRBJ2-7; D is perhaps TRBD2 (7 bases). CDR3 length: 16 residues. The germline V gene encodes CDR1 MDHEN and CDR2 SYDVKM. V was pared by 6 bases and J by 3 bases, with 21 bases between. The CDR3 bases are TGTGCCAGCAGCTCCCAGGGGACTAACTATCGCTACGAGCAGTACTTC. As protein: CASSSQGTNYRYEQYF.

This rearrangement joins TRBV5-4 to TRBJ2-2, with D possibly being TRBD2 (7 bases). V lost 4 bases to trimming and J lost 0 bases, with 13 bases between them. This CDR3 has 16 residues. CDR1 is SGHNT, CDR2 YYREEE, per germline (reference sequence). CDR3: CASSPRGPTNTGELFF. The CDR3 region has the DNA TGTGCCAGCAGCCCGCGGGGGCCAACGAACACCGGGGAGCTGTTTTTT.

The CDR3 DNA reads as TGTGCCAGCAGCTTAAACCGGAGAGCTTTCTTT. Encoded protein: CASSLNRRAFF. The V call is TRBV7-3, the J call TRBJ1-1; D remains unclear. The CDR3 extends over 11 amino acids. Trimming removed 1 base from V and 10 bases from J, with 7 bases in between. Germline V gives CDR1 SGHTA, CDR2 FQGTGA.

This chain joins TRBV29-1 and TRBJ1-1, with D perhaps matching TRBD1 (6 bases). Trimming stripped 0 bases from V and 4 bases from J, with 9 bases between. CDR1 is SQVTM, CDR2 ANQGSEA, per germline. This CDR3 has 13 amino acids. CDR3 loop: CSVEDLGGTEAFF. The CDR3 DNA reads TGCAGCGTTGAAGATCTAGGGGGCACTGAAGCTTTCTTT.

This clone turned up a few times. For the CDR3, the DNA is TGTGCCAGCCGGACAGGGGGCGAGAATTCACCCCTCCACTTT. Translating gives CASRTGGENSPLHF. The rearrangement links TRBV28 to TRBJ1-6; 11 bases fit TRBD1. The CDR3 runs 14 residues. The germline V gene has CDR1 MDHEN and CDR2 SYDVKM. V dropped 8 bases and J dropped 7; count of bases not matched to a gene: 4. Drawing the rest from reference TRBV28 and TRBJ1-6, the complete variable domain is DVKVTQSSRYLVKRTGEKVFLECVQDMDHENMFWYRQDPGLGLRLIYFSYDVKMKEKGDIPEGYSVSREKKERFSLILESASTNQTSMYLCASRTGGENSPLHFGNGTRLTVT.

The chain carries TRBV2 and TRBJ1-6; a possible D gene is TRBD1 (5 bases). From germline, CDR1 is SNHLY and CDR2 FYNNEI. The CDR3 has 17 residues. Trimming took off 6 bases at V and 8 bases at J, with 23 bases between the two ends. CDR3 DNA: TGTGCCAGCAGGAGGGTCGGGGGTCTAAATCGGGATTCACCCCTCCACTTT. Translating gives CASRRVGGLNRDSPLHF.

Only one count was recorded for this clone. The genes are TRBV19 and TRBJ2-1; D is possibly TRBD1 (6 bases). The germline V gene has CDR1 LNHDA and CDR2 SQIVND (reference sequence). V was cut by 4 bases and J by 3 bases, with 16 bases left in between. This CDR3 comprises 16 residues. The CDR3 DNA sequence: TGTGCCAGTAGTACCCTTCAGGGGATCAACTACAATGAGCAGTTCTTC. Encoded protein: CASSTLQGINYNEQFF.

This rearrangement joins TRBV10-2 to TRBJ1-1; a possible D gene is TRBD1 (6 bases). The length of the CDR3 is 14 residues. Trimming left V 6 bases short and J 0 bases short, with 11 bases between. The germline gives CDR1 WSHSY, CDR2 SAAADI. The CDR3 here is CASREPGVNTEAFF. DNA of the CDR3: TGCGCCAGCAGGGAGCCAGGGGTGAACACTGAAGCTTTCTTT.

This clone was seen a single time. This chain uses TRBV18 with TRBJ2-1; 7 positions agree with TRBD1. This CDR3 is 12 amino acids long. The ends lost 3 bases at V and 8 bases at J; junction bases unmatched: 1. CDR1 is KGHSH, CDR2 LQKENI, per germline. This CDR3 reads CASSPQGDEQFF. The CDR3 nucleotides read TGTGCCAGCTCACCGCAGGGGGATGAGCAGTTCTTC. The complete variable domain, with remaining parts taken from reference TRBV18 and TRBJ2-1, reads NAGVMQNPRHLVRRRGQEARLRCSPMKGHSHVYWYRQLPEEGLKFMVYLQKENIIDESGMPKERFSAEFPKEGPSILRIQQVVRGDSAAYFCASSPQGDEQFFGPGTRLTVL.

The genes are TRBV14 and TRBJ2-5; D perhaps matches TRBD1 (5 bases). The CDR3 runs 13 residues. The germline gives CDR1 SGHDN, CDR2 FVKESK. V was clipped by 4 bases and J by 3 bases, with 9 bases between them. The CDR3 DNA reads TGTGCCAGCAGCCGGAACAGGAAAGAGACCCAGTACTTC. Amino acids: CASSRNRKETQYF.